The rows below give T cell receptor beta chains drawn from one sample of a study of T-cell reconstitution after alpha-beta-depleted transplantation in children. Via MiXCR, TCRdb re-called the PCR reads, giving one row per CDR3 protein. The table includes under 300,000 distinct CDR3 sequences, around 9.7% detected once. Here the sequenced sample was PBMCs from the stem cell graft donor, taken from the stem cell graft. These receptors were collected from a human donor who donated a stem cell graft to a child with SCID. Each CDR3 is given with its conserved first and last residue. Fields, in order: clone size, V gene, D gene, J gene, CDR3 DNA, CDR3 protein. The D gene is left open where the match is weak. Only some rows state a clone size, as once, few, many or a class for expanded clones.

many	TRBV6-5	.	TRBJ1-5	TGTGCCAGCAGTTACCCAAAGTCGGGGGGGAGCAATCAGCCCCAGCATTTT	CASSYPKSGGSNQPQHF
many	TRBV7-2	.	TRBJ2-2	TGTGCCAGCAGCTTATTCGCGACAGCGAACACCGGGGAGCTGTTTTTT	CASSLFATANTGELFF
many	TRBV7-2	.	TRBJ2-7	TGTGCCAGCAGCTCCGGCCCCACTGGCTACGAGCAGTACTTC	CASSSGPTGYEQYF
many	TRBV7-9	TRBD1	TRBJ1-1	TGTGCCAGCATCCTTCTCCAGGGGGGGAACACTGAAGCTTTCTTT	CASILLQGGNTEAFF
many	TRBV5-1	.	TRBJ2-7	TGCGCCAGCAGCTTGGTCGTAGGCTACGAGCAGTACTTC	CASSLVVGYEQYF
many	TRBV5-1	TRBD2	TRBJ2-1	TGCGCCAGCAGGGTAAACGGACTAGTCCATGAGCAGTTCTTC	CASRVNGLVHEQFF
many	TRBV5-1	TRBD2	TRBJ2-7	TGCGCCAGCAGCTTGGGACTAGCGGACGTATCCTACGAGCAGTACTTC	CASSLGLADVSYEQYF
few	TRBV12-3/TRBV12-4	TRBD2	TRBJ2-5	TGTGCCAGCACCCCCAGAGCGGGACTCTGGCAAGAGACCCAGTACTTC	CASTPRAGLWQETQYF
many	TRBV6-1	.	TRBJ2-2	TGTGCCACCCCAAGGGGGTTAGGGGGGGAAATGGTCACCGGGGAGCTGTTTTTT	CATPRGLGGEMVTGELFF
many	TRBV2	TRBD1	TRBJ2-1	TGTGCCAGCAATCGACAGGGCAGTTCCTACAATGAGCAGTTCTTC	CASNRQGSSYNEQFF
many	TRBV12-3/TRBV12-4	.	TRBJ1-1	TGTGCCAGCAGCCTAGGGATTTCTTTTGAAGCTTTCTTT	CASSLGISFEAFF
many	TRBV20-1	TRBD1	TRBJ1-6	TGCAGTGCCCAGTCGGAGATTAACACAGGGGCACCCCTCCACTTT	CSAQSEINTGAPLHF
many	TRBV27	.	TRBJ2-2	TGTGCCAGCAGTCTCGGACAGAACACCGGGGAGCTGTTTTTT	CASSLGQNTGELFF
many	TRBV20-1	TRBD2	TRBJ2-1	TGCAGTGCTAGAGATACCCAGCGGGGGCCTAACAATGAGCAGTTCTTC	CSARDTQRGPNNEQFF
many	TRBV6-2/TRBV6-3	.	TRBJ1-1	TGTGCCAGCAGTTACTTCGGTGAAGCTTTCTTT	CASSYFGEAFF
many	TRBV5-1	TRBD1	TRBJ2-5	TGCGCCAGCAGCGGACAGGGGGCAGAGGAGACCCAGTACTTC	CASSGQGAEETQYF
many	TRBV6-1	TRBD1	TRBJ1-2	TGTGCCAGCCACCGTCAGGGGGCAGGAACCTATGGCTACACCTTC	CASHRQGAGTYGYTF
many	TRBV15	.	TRBJ1-3	TGTGCCACCAGCTCACGTGGAAACACCATATATTTT	CATSSRGNTIYF
few	TRBV5-1	TRBD1	TRBJ2-7	TGCGCCAGCAGCGTCACGGGACAGGGGACCTACGAGCAGTACTTC	CASSVTGQGTYEQYF
many	TRBV6-2/TRBV6-3	.	TRBJ2-3	TGTGCCAGCAGTTACTCGAGTTACAGGGAACCAACAGATACGCAGTATTTT	CASSYSSYREPTDTQYF
.	TRBV24-1	TRBD1	TRBJ1-6	TGTGCCACCAGTGATTGGGACAGGGGGAATTCACCCCTCCACTTT	CATSDWDRGNSPLHF
.	TRBV5-1	TRBD1	TRBJ1-1	TGCGCCAGCAGCTTAAGTCCAGGGGGCTCGGGCACTGAAGCTTTCTTT	CASSLSPGGSGTEAFF
many	TRBV5-6	.	TRBJ2-7	TGTGCCAGCAGCTTTATGTTAGCGGACTCCTACGAGCAGTACTTC	CASSFMLADSYEQYF
many	TRBV7-2	.	TRBJ1-2	TGTGCCAGCAGCTTAGAGGGTCAGGCCGCGGGCAATGGCTACACCTTC	CASSLEGQAAGNGYTF
few	TRBV18	.	TRBJ1-3	TGTGCCAGCTCACCAGAAAGCTCTGGAAACACCATATATTTT	CASSPESSGNTIYF
many	TRBV4-2	.	TRBJ2-1	TGTGCCAGCAGCCAAGAGGACTTCGGGGGCGAGCAGTTCTTC	CASSQEDFGGEQFF
.	TRBV2	.	TRBJ1-3	TGTGCCTTCTGTCCCAATATCCTTTCGGCCATGAGCTCTGGAAACACCATATATTTT	CAFCPNILSAMSSGNTIYF
.	TRBV20-1	TRBD1	TRBJ2-1	TGCAGTGCCCACGGGGCAGGGGGATACAATGAGCAGTTCTTC	CSAHGAGGYNEQFF
many	TRBV12-3/TRBV12-4	.	TRBJ2-7	TGTGCCAGCAGTTTAAACGCCTACGAGCAGTACTTC	CASSLNAYEQYF
many	TRBV20-1	TRBD1	TRBJ1-5	TGCAGTGCTAGAGGACAGGGCTGGCAGCCCCAGCATTTT	CSARGQGWQPQHF
.	TRBV12-5	.	TRBJ1-4	TGTGCTAGTGGTTTGGCCCCAACTGCAACTAATGAAAAACTGTTTTTT	CASGLAPTATNEKLFF
many	TRBV6-2/TRBV6-3	.	TRBJ1-1	TGTGCCAGCAGATTTACAGGGAACACTGAAGCTTTCTTT	CASRFTGNTEAFF
many	TRBV24-1	TRBD1	TRBJ2-2	TGTGCCACCAGTGAATCGCAGGGGGCCACCGGGGAGCTGTTTTTT	CATSESQGATGELFF
.	TRBV18	.	TRBJ1-2	TGTGCCAGCTCACCTTCAGACACAGGCTACCATGGCTACACCTTC	CASSPSDTGYHGYTF
many	TRBV5-6	.	TRBJ1-2	TGTGCCAGCAGCTTGGAAGGGTCGGCCTATGGCTACACCTTC	CASSLEGSAYGYTF
many	TRBV20-1	.	TRBJ1-3	TGCAGTGCTAGACCCAGGGGCTCTGGAAACACCATATATTTT	CSARPRGSGNTIYF
many	TRBV20-1	TRBD2	TRBJ2-3	TGCAGTGCTAACGTGGGGGGGATAGATACGCAGTATTTT	CSANVGGIDTQYF
many	TRBV28	.	TRBJ2-7	TGTGCCAGCAGGACACAGGGATTCTCCTACGAGCAGTACTTC	CASRTQGFSYEQYF
many	TRBV5-1	.	TRBJ1-4	TGCGCCAGCAGCTTGGCAGGGGAACAAAAACTGTTTTTT	CASSLAGEQKLFF
many	TRBV15	.	TRBJ2-7	TGTGCCACCAGCAGAAGACCCGAGTCTTTAATCTACGAGCAGTACTTC	CATSRRPESLIYEQYF
many	TRBV15	.	TRBJ1-5	TGTGCCACCAGCAGAGATCTTCAGGGTAGCCAGCCCCAGCATTTT	CATSRDLQGSQPQHF
many	TRBV4-1	TRBD1	TRBJ1-2	TGCGCCAGCAGCCAACAACGACCGGGACAGGAAGGCACCTTC	CASSQQRPGQEGTF
many	TRBV4-1	.	TRBJ2-7	TGCGCCAGCAGCCAAGATCGGGGAGTATTCTACGAGCAGTACTTC	CASSQDRGVFYEQYF
many	TRBV6-5	.	TRBJ2-7	TGTGCCAGCAGTTACTCGGAGGGTGAGGGCTTTTACGAGCAGTACTTC	CASSYSEGEGFYEQYF
many	TRBV12-3/TRBV12-4	TRBD1	TRBJ2-1	TGTGCCAGCAGCGGTCGGGGACAGTCCTACAATGAGCAGTTCTTC	CASSGRGQSYNEQFF
few	TRBV20-1	.	TRBJ1-5	TGCAGTGCTAGAGATGGACGAGGAGGTCAGCCCCAGCATTTT	CSARDGRGGQPQHF
many	TRBV28	TRBD2	TRBJ2-1	TGTGCCAGCGGCCCGGGGGGTACTTTGAATGAGCAGTTCTTC	CASGPGGTLNEQFF
many	TRBV5-1	TRBD2	TRBJ2-1	TGCGCCAGCGGCAGCGGGGACTCCTACAATGAGCAGTTCTTC	CASGSGDSYNEQFF